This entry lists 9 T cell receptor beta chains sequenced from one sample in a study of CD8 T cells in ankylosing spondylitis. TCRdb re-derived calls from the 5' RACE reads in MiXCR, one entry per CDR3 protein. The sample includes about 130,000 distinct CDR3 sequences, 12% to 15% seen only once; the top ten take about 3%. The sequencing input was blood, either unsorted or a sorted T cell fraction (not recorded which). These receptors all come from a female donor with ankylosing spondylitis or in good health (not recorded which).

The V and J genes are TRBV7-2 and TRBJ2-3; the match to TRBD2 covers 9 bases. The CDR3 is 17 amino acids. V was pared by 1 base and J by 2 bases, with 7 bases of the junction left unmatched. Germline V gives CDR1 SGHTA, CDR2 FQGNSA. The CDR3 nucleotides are TGTGCCAGCAGCTTAGGGGCGACTAGCGGATACACAGATACGCAGTATTTT. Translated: CASSLGATSGYTDTQYF.

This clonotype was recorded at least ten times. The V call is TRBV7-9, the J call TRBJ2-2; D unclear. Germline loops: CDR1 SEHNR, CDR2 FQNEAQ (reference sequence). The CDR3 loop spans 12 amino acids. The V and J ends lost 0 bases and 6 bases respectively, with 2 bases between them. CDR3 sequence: CASSLASGELFF. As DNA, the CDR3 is TGTGCCAGCAGCTTAGCATCCGGGGAGCTGTTTTTT.

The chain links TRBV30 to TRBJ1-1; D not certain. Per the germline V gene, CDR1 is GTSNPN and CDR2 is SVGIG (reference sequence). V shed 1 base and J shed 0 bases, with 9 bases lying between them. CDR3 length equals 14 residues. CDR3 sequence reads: CAWSAGYMNTEAFF. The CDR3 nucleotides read TGTGCCTGGAGTGCTGGTTATATGAACACTGAAGCTTTCTTT.

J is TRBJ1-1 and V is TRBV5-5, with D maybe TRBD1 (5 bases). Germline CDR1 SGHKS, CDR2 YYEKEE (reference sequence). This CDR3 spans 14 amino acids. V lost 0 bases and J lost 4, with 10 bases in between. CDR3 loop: CASSLAQGFTEAFF. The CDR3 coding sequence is TGTGCCAGCAGCTTGGCCCAGGGATTCACTGAAGCTTTCTTT.

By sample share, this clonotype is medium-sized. CDR3 sequence: CASSQDLGQDRTDTQYF. CDR3 in DNA: TGTGCCAGCAGCCAAGATCTGGGACAGGACCGCACAGATACGCAGTATTTT. The chain employs TRBV3-1 and TRBJ2-3; 8 bases are a match to TRBD1. Germline loops: CDR1 LGHDT, CDR2 YNNKEL (reference sequence). There are 17 residues in the CDR3. The V and J ends lost 0 bases and 1 base, in that order; junction bases with no gene match: 6.

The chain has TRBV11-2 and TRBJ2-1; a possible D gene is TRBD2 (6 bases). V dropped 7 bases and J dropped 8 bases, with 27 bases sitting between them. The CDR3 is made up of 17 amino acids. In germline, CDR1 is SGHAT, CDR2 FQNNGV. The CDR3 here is CASIHRGAALIFDEQFF. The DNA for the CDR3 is TGTGCCAGCATCCACCGCGGGGCTGCCTTGATATTCGATGAGCAGTTCTTC.

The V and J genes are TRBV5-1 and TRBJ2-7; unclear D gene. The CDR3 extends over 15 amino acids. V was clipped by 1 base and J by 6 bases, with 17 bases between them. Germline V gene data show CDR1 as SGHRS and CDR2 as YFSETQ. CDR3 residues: CASSLTRAVGFEQYF. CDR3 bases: TGCGCCAGCAGCTTGACCCGGGCTGTGGGATTCGAGCAGTACTTC.

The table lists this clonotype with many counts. The CDR3 loop reads CASTQQGRYTDTQYF. In nucleotides, the CDR3 is TGTGCCAGCACCCAACAGGGGCGGTACACAGATACGCAGTATTTT. V is TRBV12-3 or TRBV12-4 and J is TRBJ2-3; TRBD1 agrees at 7 bases. V shed 7 bases and J 2 bases; nucleotides not matched to a gene: 9. The CDR3 has 15 amino acids.

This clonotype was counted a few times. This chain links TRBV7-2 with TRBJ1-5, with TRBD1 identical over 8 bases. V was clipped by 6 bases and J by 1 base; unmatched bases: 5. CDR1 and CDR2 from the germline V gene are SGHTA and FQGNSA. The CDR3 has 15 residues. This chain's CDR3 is CASSSRTGSNQPQHF. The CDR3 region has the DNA TGTGCCAGCAGTTCAAGGACAGGGAGCAATCAGCCCCAGCATTTT.